Sequencing of this T cell receptor beta chain was carried out in a study of long-term antiretroviral therapy in people with HIV. Study outcomes and limitations: Collection of the blood, which took place between the mid-2000s and the late 2010s, possibly occurred under older ART regimens. An increase in diversity followed ART, yet levels stayed below transplant donor controls.

The assay used was immunoSEQ (version v3.0), run at survey level. This table comes from immunoSEQ multiplex PCR, and its TCRdb copy is limited to in-frame clones, with some not included. The table lists around 40,000 clones, around 85% of them singletons. This CDR3 has 14 residues. Trimming pared 5 bases from V and 1 base from J, leaving 12 bases between. The germline CDR1 and CDR2 sequences are SGDLS and YYNGEE. Cryopreserved PBMC, at about 0.95-10 million per sample, were present before DNA extraction. As for this clone: Its specificity is not known.

J is TRBJ1-1 and V is TRBV9; TRBD1 might be the D (6 bases). The TCR sequence derives from a man aged 18 to 29 with HIV. Sequences were derived from unsorted PBMCs, sampled 2.2 years after starting antiretroviral therapy. This chain's CDR3 is CASRGGAGNTEAFF. The CDR3 coding sequence is TGTGCCAGCAGGGGGGGGGCAGGGAACACTGAAGCTTTCTTT.